The text below deals with one T cell receptor beta chain. Its antigen is unknown. This sample is part of a study of blood T cells in healthy people across ages. Trimming left V 0 bases short and J 1 base short, with 12 bases between. The CDR3 extends over 15 amino acids. CDR1 is DFQATT and CDR2 is SNEGSKA in the germline V gene (reference sequence). For the second PCR, which ran for roughly 6 to 12 cycles, a sample-barcoded 5' primer and a J-beta primer mix were used. Template switching added a 12-random-nucleotide identifier to every cDNA molecule. TCRdb reprocessed the 5' RACE reads via MiXCR and lists one record per CDR3 protein. The repertoire holds 760,000 or so distinct CDR3 sequences, with approximately 25% as singletons. Study findings and constraints: PBMCs went unsorted, and a conclusive naive versus antigen-experienced comparison was therefore prevented.

These data also featured in a second study, about T cells of mothers and their children. That investigation notes: The people who donated were three healthy Caucasian mothers and their six children. Compared with unrelated pairs, related mother-child pairs had slightly higher, non-significant overlap.

This TCR was sampled from a boy aged 10-17 years in good health. The chain employs TRBV20-1 and TRBJ1-1; D is ambiguous. Sequencing was carried out using blood. CDR3 loop: CSARETRFPNTEAFF. The CDR3 nucleotides read TGCAGTGCTAGAGAAACCCGGTTTCCGAACACTGAAGCTTTCTTT.